The 16 T cell receptor beta chains below were found in one sample sequenced in a study of blood T cell repertoires in COVID-19. The repertoire was sequenced with immunoSEQ multiplex PCR; TCRdb's copy has only in-frame clones and lacks some. This sample has 250,000 to 300,000 clones; roughly 86% occur once, and the top ten carry less than 4%. The sample consisted of peripheral blood. Receptors were obtained from a man younger than 35 with active or convalescent COVID-19.

The chain couples TRBV11-3 to TRBJ1-1; 8 nucleotides agree with TRBD1. V dropped 5 bases and J dropped 5; count of bases not matched to a gene: 4. Germline V gene data show CDR1 as SGHNT and CDR2 as YENEEA. This CDR3 is 13 amino acids long. CDR3 amino acids: CASSVQGATEAFF. CDR3 DNA sequence: TGTGCCAGCAGCGTCCAGGGGGCAACTGAAGCTTTCTTT.

V is TRBV7-3 and J is TRBJ2-1, with TRBD1 matching 8 bases. CDR1 and CDR2 from the germline V gene are SGHTA and FQGTGA. The CDR3 is 15 amino acids. The V segment lost 2 bases and the J segment 7 bases; nucleotides outside the gene matches: 7. This CDR3 is CASSLAPGQGNEQFF. The CDR3 nucleotides read TGTGCCAGCAGCTTAGCCCCCGGACAGGGTAATGAGCAGTTCTTC. The whole variable domain, remainder taken from reference TRBV7-3 and TRBJ2-1, is GAGVSQTPSNKVTEKGKYVELRCDPISGHTALYWYRQSLGQGPEFLIYFQGTGAADDSGLPNDRFFAVRPEGSVSTLKIQRTERGDSAVYLCASSLAPGQGNEQFFGPGTRLTVL.

The V call is TRBV27, the J call TRBJ1-2; 8 bases are shared with TRBD1. CDR3 length equals 14 residues. CDR1 is MNHEY and CDR2 is SMNVEV in the germline V gene (reference sequence). Trimming removed 5 bases from V and 6 bases from J; junction bases left unmatched: 8. The CDR3, as DNA: TGTGCCAGCAGTCTTTTGGCAGGGGGCGATGGCTACACCTTC. Protein product: CASSLLAGGDGYTF.

The table lists this clone with a count of one. The chain employs TRBV2 and TRBJ2-2, with D maybe TRBD1 (6 bases). The CDR3 has 15 amino acids. Germline-derived CDR1 and CDR2 are SNHLY and FYNNEI. With 5 bases removed from V and 3 bases from J, the gap between germline ends came to 13 bases. In DNA, the CDR3 is TGTGCCAGCAGTCAGGACAGCCCGGACACCGGGGAGCTGTTTTTT. Amino acids: CASSQDSPDTGELFF.

The chain employs TRBV6-5 and TRBJ2-1, with unresolved D. CDR1 is MNHEY, CDR2 SVGAGI, per germline. The V end lost 2 bases, the J end lost 6 bases, and 14 bases lay between the germline ends. This CDR3 is built from 15 residues. CDR3 sequence reads: CASSYALVSGNEQFF. The CDR3 DNA reads TGTGCCAGCAGTTACGCCCTCGTGAGTGGCAATGAGCAGTTCTTC.

J is TRBJ1-1 and V is TRBV6-5, with no clear D. The CDR3 has 13 residues. Germline V CDR1 and CDR2: MNHEY, SVGAGI. V was pared by 7 bases and J by 5 bases, with 14 bases between. For the CDR3, the DNA is TGTGCCAGCACCTGGGGAGGAAGGACTGAAGCTTTCTTT. As protein: CASTWGGRTEAFF.

The genes are TRBV5-4 and TRBJ2-1, with D tentatively TRBD2 (6 bases). CDR3 length equals 13 residues. The ends were cut back, 4 bases at V and 6 bases at J, with 11 bases in the middle. CDR1 and CDR2 (germline): SGHNT, YYREEE (reference sequence). The CDR3 reads CASSPGLPNEQFF. In DNA, the CDR3 is TGTGCCAGCAGCCCGGGACTTCCCAATGAGCAGTTCTTC.

The chain employs TRBV30 and TRBJ1-4, with TRBD1 identical over 8 bases. Germline V lookup: CDR1 GTSNPN, CDR2 SVGIG (reference sequence). This CDR3 contains 16 residues. Trimming took 0 bases from V and 10 from J; bases not matched to a gene: 13. CDR3 DNA sequence: TGTGCCTGGAGTGTAGCCAGGACAGGGAGGTACGGAAAACTGTTTTTT. Translation: CAWSVARTGRYGKLFF.

The chain employs TRBV7-2 and TRBJ2-1; perhaps TRBD2 as D (5 bases). There are 16 residues in the CDR3. The germline CDR1 and CDR2 sequences are SGHTA and FQGNSA. The V end was cut by 2 bases, the J end by 4 bases, with 15 bases between. CDR3 nucleotide sequence: TGTGCCAGCAGCTTACCTCGGGGTTCCAATTACAATGAGCAGTTCTTC. It specifies CASSLPRGSNYNEQFF.

The chain couples TRBV28 to TRBJ2-7; no clear D. This CDR3 region has 12 residues. V lost 3 bases and J lost 3, with 6 bases in between. Per the germline V gene, CDR1 is MDHEN and CDR2 is SYDVKM. The CDR3 protein is CASSFLDYEQYF. Written as DNA, the CDR3 is TGTGCCAGCAGTTTCCTAGACTACGAGCAGTACTTC.

This chain connects TRBV11-2 to TRBJ2-7; no firm D call. This CDR3 comprises 12 residues. The V end lost 1 base, the J end lost 5 bases, and 6 bases lay between the germline ends. Germline values: CDR1 SGHAT, CDR2 FQNNGV. The CDR3 DNA is TGTGCCAGCAGCTTAGGGCTGAACGAGCAGTACTTC. Translated, it gives CASSLGLNEQYF.

CDR3 nucleotide sequence: TGTGCCAGTGACAGAACCCTTATTCAGGATAGCAATCAGCCCCAGCATTTT. It specifies CASDRTLIQDSNQPQHF. The chain combines TRBV19 with TRBJ1-5; TRBD1 is a possible D gene (5 bases). CDR1 is LNHDA and CDR2 is SQIVND in the germline V gene (reference sequence). This CDR3 contains 17 residues. Deletions cut 8 bases from V and 0 bases from J, with 20 bases between.

The CDR3 coding sequence is TGTGCCAGCAGCTTAGATTTTTCGATAGAGTTCTTC. As protein: CASSLDFSIEFF. This sequence joins TRBV11-3 and TRBJ2-1; no clear D gene. This CDR3 contains 12 residues. CDR1 and CDR2 from the germline V gene are SGHNT and YENEEA. V dropped 0 bases and J dropped 14 bases, with 11 bases sitting between them. Complete variable domain (other parts from reference TRBV11-3 and TRBJ2-1): EAGVVQSPRYKIIEKKQPVAFWCNPISGHNTLYWYLQNLGQGPELLIRYENEEAVDDSQLPKDRFSAERLKGVDSTLKIQPAELGDSAVYLCASSLDFSIEFFGPGTRLTVL.

In regard to this clone: Compared with germline, one end of the junction differs, possibly owing to a read error. The genes are TRBV19 and TRBJ1-3; D is undetermined. The germline V gene encodes CDR1 LNHDA and CDR2 SQIVND (reference sequence). The CDR3 has 15 residues. CDR3 sequence: CASSLDLTYGNTIYF. The DNA of the CDR3 is TGTGCCAGTAGTCTAGACCTTACCTACGGAAACACCATATATTTT.

The chain is built from TRBV2 and TRBJ2-6; no reliable D call. The CDR3 spans 14 residues. The V gene lost 3 bases and the J gene lost 2 bases, with 5 bases spanning the gap. From germline, CDR1 is SNHLY and CDR2 FYNNEI. The CDR3 region is CASSDRTGANVLTF. The CDR3 DNA follows: TGTGCCAGCAGTGACAGGACTGGGGCCAACGTCCTGACTTTC. The full variable domain, rest sourced from reference TRBV2 and TRBJ2-6, is EPEVTQTPSHQVTQMGQEVILRCVPISNHLYFYWYRQILGQKVEFLVSFYNNEISEKSEIFDDQFSVERPDGSNFTLKIRSTKLEDSAMYFCASSDRTGANVLTFGAGSRLTVL.

The chain combines TRBV20-1 with TRBJ1-5; D may be TRBD1 (5 bases). The germline V gene has CDR1 DFQATT and CDR2 SNEGSKA (reference sequence). The CDR3 contains 17 residues. V was shortened by 3 bases and J by 0 bases, with 18 bases between the two germline ends. CDR3 in amino acids: CSASFMADTVSNQPQHF. CDR3 in DNA: TGCAGTGCTAGTTTCATGGCGGACACCGTTAGCAATCAGCCCCAGCATTTT.